This TCR beta chain came from a study of Ad26.COV2.S vaccination and SARS-CoV-2 variants (dated by TCRdb to about 2021). Study-level background: Vaccine-arm donors came from COV1001, a multicentre, randomized, double-blind, placebo-controlled phase I-IIa trial of Ad26.COV2.S in healthy adults. Ad26.COV2.S was given intramuscularly at 5x10^10 or 1x10^11 viral particles, as a single shot or as two shots 56 days apart. TCRbeta repertoire sequencing served as the tool for gauging how specific and how broad the SARS-CoV-2-reactive T cell receptors were following Ad26.COV2.S vaccination. The TCR-sequenced set comprised about 32 samples: approximately 19 Ad26.COV2.S vaccine recipients, 5 placebo recipients and 8 SARS-CoV-2 convalescent individuals. Trial participants were randomized into five groups of five, in which low-dose or high-dose Ad26.COV2.S was given once or twice, or placebo was given on both occasions. Investigators remained blinded to trial group allocation during experiments and outcome assessment. Overall study outcomes, separate from this receptor: The authors noted that the TCR breadth and depth analyses may have underestimated total T cell responses. The study lacked the statistical power to compare responses across vaccine doses or regimens. Spike-specific TCR breadth was higher in Ad26.COV2.S recipients than in placebo recipients (P = 0.0014). Vaccine and placebo recipients had comparable non-spike TCR breadth, which fits with the vaccine containing only spike. After vaccination, spike-specific CD8+ and CD4+ T cell responses were reported to show substantial breadth.

The CDR3 sequence holds 16 residues, the cysteine and phenylalanine included. The read is trimmed to its CDR3 DNA, 48 bases read in frame from base 1. V and J are trimmed by 2 bases and 5 bases, and the gene matches miss 12 bases of the junction. In the germline V gene, CDR1 corresponds to MNHNS and CDR2 to SASEGT. The treatment or condition label on this specimen signifies: roughly 18 received Ad26.COV2.S at low or high dose, single or two shots; about 5 received placebo; per-sample allocation not given. Repertoires of vaccine and placebo recipients were sequenced from samples collected on day 63 after the first injection. Cohort 1b enrolled roughly 25 adults aged 18-55 years at a single site in Boston, USA, between 29 July and 7 August 2020. Ad26.COV2.S consisted of a replication-incompetent adenovirus type 26 vector by which a prefusion-stabilized SARS-CoV-2 spike protein from the original Wuhan strain was expressed.

The immunoSEQ Assay was the method used to sequence TCRbeta CDR3 regions. After extraction, genomic DNA underwent amplification by bias-controlled multiplex PCR, followed by high-throughput sequencing. The published analysis was carried out like this. Collapsing and filtering of sequences were performed to quantify the absolute abundance of each unique TCRbeta CDR3 region. T cell fraction was estimated by normalization of TCRbeta template counts to usable DNA, with usable DNA being measured through amplification of reference genes present in all nucleated cells. Repertoire TCRs were annotated as SARS-CoV-2-specific by exact matching of V gene, CDR3 amino acid sequence and J gene to a known reactive TCR set. MIRA supplied the reference SARS-CoV-2 TCR set, which was filtered for enrichment in COVID-19-positive ImmuneCODE repertoires so that public or cross-reactive TCRs were removed. Based on the MIRA antigens, annotated TCRs were further analysed at the level of specific ORF or position within ORF. Breadth was defined as annotated unique rearrangements over total unique productive rearrangements; depth was the summed frequency of those rearrangements. TCR breadth was compared between groups using two-sided Wilcoxon rank-sum tests. TCRdb limited this immuneACCESS table to in-frame rearrangements with V and J called. A share of clones is missing; checked studies link under half to unresolved V genes, and the rest is unexplained. That table is the source of V, J and clone size, and D and trimming were worked out from the DNA. The table for this sample lists fewer than 500,000 clones; about 90% of them were counted only once. About 4.5% of the sample goes to the ten largest clones.

Concerning this clone itself: This receptor's antigen is unknown. No quality values exist for individual bases; no much larger clone is one base distant.

This receptor was identified in a person between 18 and 65 years old who received the Ad26.COV2.S COVID-19 vaccine or a placebo. The source was peripheral blood, collected in a trial of Ad26.COV2.S vaccine versus placebo. The rearrangement combines TRBV6-1 with TRBJ2-7, and TRBD1 matches 7 of the central bases. Read as DNA, the sequence is TGTGCCAGCAGTGAATTATATAACAGGGGTTCCCACGAGCAGTACTTC. Translated, this is CASSELYNRGSHEQYF.